This T cell receptor beta chain was identified in a study of siplizumab effects on memory and regulatory T cells. Clones were read by immunoSEQ multiplex PCR, and TCRdb kept only the in-frame ones, dropping some. The sample consists of approximately 100,000 clones, 85% to 95% of them appearing once. This CDR3 is 12 amino acids long. Per the germline V gene, CDR1 is LNHNV and CDR2 is YYDKDF (reference sequence). This clone was counted once. What it binds is unknown. Relative to the germline gene, one junction end is altered; a read error may explain this. General study findings and limits: Siplizumab cultures yielded proliferating Tregs whose suppressive function was not confirmed. It was not possible to assign a naive or memory phenotype to roughly 75-95% of proliferating CD4+ or CD8+ clones.

The specimen sequenced was non-Treg CD4+ T cells sorted from blood. V usage is TRBV15 and J usage is TRBJ1-2; D is unclear. The source of this sequence is a human donor in good health. CDR3 nucleotide sequence: TGTGCCACCAGCGGAGATGAGGGTGGCTACACCTTC. It codes for CATSGDEGGYTF.